This TCR beta chain appears in the sequencing data of a study of T-cell memory formation after mild COVID-19. The overall study: There were largely donor-specific TCR clusters. Study findings and constraints: The finding that pre-infection memory included some responding clones suggested that cross-reactive memory joined.

In TCRdb, the 5' RACE reads were re-called with MiXCR into one record per CDR3 protein. The sample carries some 250,000 distinct CDR3 sequences, 9.4% recorded once. Germline CDR1 reads DFQATT; CDR2 reads SNEGSKA (reference sequence). J gave up 8 bases and V 4 bases, and 9 bases lay outside the gene matches. The CDR3 consists of 13 residues. In regard to this clonotype: Its cognate antigen is unknown.

The chain has TRBV20-1 and TRBJ1-2; 8 nucleotides match TRBD1. The receptor's source is a man between 18 and 29 years old who had mild COVID-19 (a few samples of this study predate the infection). Cell type and time point are not known. Sequenced material: PBMCs or a T cell subset sorted from them (not recorded which). CDR3 sequence reads: CSAMTGVTRGYTF. The DNA for the CDR3 is TGCAGTGCTATGACAGGGGTGACGAGAGGCTACACCTTC.